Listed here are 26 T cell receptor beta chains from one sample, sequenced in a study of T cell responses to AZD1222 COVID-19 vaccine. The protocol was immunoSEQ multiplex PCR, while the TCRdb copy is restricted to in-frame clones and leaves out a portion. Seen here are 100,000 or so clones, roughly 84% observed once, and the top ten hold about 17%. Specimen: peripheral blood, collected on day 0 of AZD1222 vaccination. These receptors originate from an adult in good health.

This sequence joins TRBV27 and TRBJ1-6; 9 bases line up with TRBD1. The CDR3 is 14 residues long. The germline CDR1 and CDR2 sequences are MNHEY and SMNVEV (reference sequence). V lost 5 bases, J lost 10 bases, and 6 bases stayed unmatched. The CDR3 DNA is TGTGCCAGCAGTCTGGACAGGGGCACCTCACCCCTCCACTTT. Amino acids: CASSLDRGTSPLHF.

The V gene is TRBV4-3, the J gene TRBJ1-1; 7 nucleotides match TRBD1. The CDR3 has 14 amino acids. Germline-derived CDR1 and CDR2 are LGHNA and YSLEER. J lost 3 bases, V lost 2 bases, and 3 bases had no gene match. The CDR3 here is CASSQTGVYTEAFF. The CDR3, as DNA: TGCGCCAGCAGCCAAACAGGGGTTTACACTGAAGCTTTCTTT.

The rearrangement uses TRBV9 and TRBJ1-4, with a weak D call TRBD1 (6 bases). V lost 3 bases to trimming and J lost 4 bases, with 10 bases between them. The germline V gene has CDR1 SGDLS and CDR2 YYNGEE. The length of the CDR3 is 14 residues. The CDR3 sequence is CASSGGHVNEKLFF. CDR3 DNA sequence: TGTGCCAGCAGCGGGGGACACGTTAATGAAAAACTGTTTTTT.

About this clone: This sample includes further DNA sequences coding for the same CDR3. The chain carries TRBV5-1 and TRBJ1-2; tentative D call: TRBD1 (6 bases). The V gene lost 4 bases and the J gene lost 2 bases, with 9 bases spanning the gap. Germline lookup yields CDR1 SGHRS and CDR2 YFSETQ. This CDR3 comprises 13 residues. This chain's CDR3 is CASSRGQNYGYTF. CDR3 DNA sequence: TGCGCCAGCAGCCGCGGACAGAACTATGGCTACACCTTC.

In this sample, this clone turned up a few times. CDR3 sequence reads: CASSYSTGYSNQPQHF. CDR3 bases: TGTGCCAGCAGTTACTCGACAGGGTATAGCAATCAGCCCCAGCATTTT. The chain combines TRBV6-2 or TRBV6-3 with TRBJ1-5, with 7 positions matching TRBD1. Germline V lookup: CDR1 MNHEY, CDR2 SVGEGT. The J segment lost 0 bases and the V segment lost 0 bases, leaving 2 bases of the junction unmatched. The CDR3 is 16 amino acids.

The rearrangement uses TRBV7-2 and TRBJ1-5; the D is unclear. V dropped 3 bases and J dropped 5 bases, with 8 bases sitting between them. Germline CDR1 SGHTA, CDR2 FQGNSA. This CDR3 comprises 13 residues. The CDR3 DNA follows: TGTGCCAGCAGCTTTCGACGAGATCAGCCCCAGCATTTT. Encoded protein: CASSFRRDQPQHF.

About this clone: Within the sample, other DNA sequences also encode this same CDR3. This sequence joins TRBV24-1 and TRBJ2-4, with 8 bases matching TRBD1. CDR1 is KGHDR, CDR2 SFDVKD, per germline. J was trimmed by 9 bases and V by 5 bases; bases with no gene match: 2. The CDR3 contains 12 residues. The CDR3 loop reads CATSAGQGIQYF. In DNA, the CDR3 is TGTGCCACCAGTGCCGGACAGGGCATTCAGTACTTC.

CDR3 protein: CASTSETGPTGELFF. CDR3 nucleotides: TGTGCCAGCACTTCGGAGACAGGGCCCACCGGGGAGCTGTTTTTT. This chain uses TRBV7-6 with TRBJ2-2, with TRBD1 matching 7 bases. The J segment lost 4 bases and the V segment lost 7 bases, leaving 9 bases of the junction unmatched. Germline V gene lookup returns CDR1 SGHVS and CDR2 FNYEAQ. The CDR3 covers 15 residues.

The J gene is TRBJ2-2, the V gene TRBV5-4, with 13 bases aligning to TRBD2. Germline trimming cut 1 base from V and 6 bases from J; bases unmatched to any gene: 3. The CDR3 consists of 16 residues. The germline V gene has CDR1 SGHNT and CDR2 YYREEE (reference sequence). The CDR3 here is CASSLTSGGAPGELFF. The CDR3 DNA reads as TGTGCCAGCAGCTTGACTAGCGGGGGGGCCCCCGGGGAGCTGTTTTTT.

The CDR3 loop reads CASSTDRAPTATQYF. CDR3 DNA sequence: TGTGCCAGCAGTACCGACAGGGCCCCGACCGCGACCCAGTACTTC. This chain uses TRBV6-5 with TRBJ2-5; 7 bases are a match to TRBD1. This CDR3 comprises 15 residues. Germline loops: CDR1 MNHEY, CDR2 SVGAGI. Unmatched junction bases numbered 13, after V lost 5 bases and J lost 7 bases.

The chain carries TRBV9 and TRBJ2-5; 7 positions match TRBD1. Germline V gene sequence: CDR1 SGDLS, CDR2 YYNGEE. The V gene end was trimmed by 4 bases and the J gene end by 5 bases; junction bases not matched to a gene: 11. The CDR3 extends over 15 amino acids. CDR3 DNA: TGTGCCAGCAGCACCACAGGGGCCCAGAGGGAGACCCAGTACTTC. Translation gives CASSTTGAQRETQYF.

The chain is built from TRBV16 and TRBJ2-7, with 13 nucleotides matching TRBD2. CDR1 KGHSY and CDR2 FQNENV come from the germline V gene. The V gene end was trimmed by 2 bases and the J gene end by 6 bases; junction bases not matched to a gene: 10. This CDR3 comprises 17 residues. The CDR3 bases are TGTGCCAGCAGCCAAGGGACTAGCGGGAAAAGTGCTGGCGAGCAGTACTTC. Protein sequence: CASSQGTSGKSAGEQYF.

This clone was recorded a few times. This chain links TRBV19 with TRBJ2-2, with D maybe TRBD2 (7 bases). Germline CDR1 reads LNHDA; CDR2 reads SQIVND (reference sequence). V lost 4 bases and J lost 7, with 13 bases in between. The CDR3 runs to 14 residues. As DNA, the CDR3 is TGTGCCAGTAGTAAGGGGGAGGGCCTCGGGGAGCTGTTTTTT. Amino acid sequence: CASSKGEGLGELFF.

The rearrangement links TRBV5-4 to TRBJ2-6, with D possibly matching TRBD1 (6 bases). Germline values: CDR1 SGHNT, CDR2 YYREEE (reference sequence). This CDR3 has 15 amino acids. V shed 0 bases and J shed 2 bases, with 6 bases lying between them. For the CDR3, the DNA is TGTGCCAGCAGCTTGGACAGGGCTGGGGCCAACGTCCTGACTTTC. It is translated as CASSLDRAGANVLTF.

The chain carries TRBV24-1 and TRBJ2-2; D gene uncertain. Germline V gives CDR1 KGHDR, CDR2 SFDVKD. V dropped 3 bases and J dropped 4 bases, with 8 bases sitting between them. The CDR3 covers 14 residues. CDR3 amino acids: CATSDPTGTGELFF. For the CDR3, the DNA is TGTGCCACCAGTGATCCAACGGGCACCGGGGAGCTGTTTTTT.

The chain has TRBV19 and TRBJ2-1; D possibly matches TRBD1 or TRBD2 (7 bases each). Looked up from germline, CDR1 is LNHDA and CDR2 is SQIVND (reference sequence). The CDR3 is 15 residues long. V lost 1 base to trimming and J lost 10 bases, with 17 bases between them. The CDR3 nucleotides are TGTGCCAGTAGTATAGGGCAGGGGGGGGTCTCAGAGCAGTTCTTC. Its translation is CASSIGQGGVSEQFF.

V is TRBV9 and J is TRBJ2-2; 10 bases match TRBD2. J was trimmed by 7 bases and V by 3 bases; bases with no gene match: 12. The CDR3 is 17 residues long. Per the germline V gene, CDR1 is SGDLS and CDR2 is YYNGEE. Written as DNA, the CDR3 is TGTGCCAGCAGCGAGGGGCAATCTAGCGGGGGTGACGGGGAGCTGTTTTTT. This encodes CASSEGQSSGGDGELFF.

The DNA of the CDR3 is TGTGCCAGCAGCCAGGGTAGCGAAGGGGGAAAACTGTTTTTT. Translating it yields CASSQGSEGGKLFF. The J gene is TRBJ1-4, the V gene TRBV3-1 (or the pseudogene TRBV3-2); maybe TRBD1 (6 bases). This CDR3 contains 14 residues. Between the trimmed V and J ends, which lost 3 bases and 10 bases, there was a span of 15 bases. CDR1 and CDR2 (germline): LGHDT, YNNKEL (reference sequence).

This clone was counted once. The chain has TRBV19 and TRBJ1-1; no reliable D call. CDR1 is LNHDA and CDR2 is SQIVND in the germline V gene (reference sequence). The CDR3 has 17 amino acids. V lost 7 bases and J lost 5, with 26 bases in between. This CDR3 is CASNLAGPRTTGTEAFF. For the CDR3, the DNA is TGTGCCAGTAATTTAGCCGGCCCAAGAACCACGGGAACTGAAGCTTTCTTT.

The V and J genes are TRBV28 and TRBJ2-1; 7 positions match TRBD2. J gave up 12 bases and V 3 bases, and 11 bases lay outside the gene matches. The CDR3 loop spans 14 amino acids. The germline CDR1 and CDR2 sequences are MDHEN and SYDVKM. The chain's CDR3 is CASSLEGGGLGQFF. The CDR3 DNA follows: TGTGCCAGCAGTTTGGAGGGCGGGGGTCTAGGGCAGTTCTTC.

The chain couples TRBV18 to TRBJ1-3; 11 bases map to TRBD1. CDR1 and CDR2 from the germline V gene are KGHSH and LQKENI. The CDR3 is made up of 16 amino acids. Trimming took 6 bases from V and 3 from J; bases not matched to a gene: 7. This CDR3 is CASSAGTGGNGNTIYF. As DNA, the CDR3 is TGTGCCAGCTCTGCCGGGACAGGGGGTAATGGAAACACCATATATTTT.

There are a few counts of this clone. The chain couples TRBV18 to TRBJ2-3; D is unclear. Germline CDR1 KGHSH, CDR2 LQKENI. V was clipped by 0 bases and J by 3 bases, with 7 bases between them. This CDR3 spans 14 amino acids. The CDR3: CASSPPSVTDTQYF. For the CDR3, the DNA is TGTGCCAGCTCACCACCGTCCGTTACAGATACGCAGTATTTT.

The CDR3 spells CASNTGLDNSPLHF. CDR3 DNA sequence: TGCGCCAGCAACACAGGTTTAGATAATTCACCCCTCCACTTT. The chain links TRBV4-3 to TRBJ1-6, with a weak D call TRBD1 (5 bases). This CDR3 region has 14 residues. Germline CDR1 is LGHNA and CDR2 is YSLEER. Trimming took 7 bases from V and 5 from J, leaving 12 bases between them.

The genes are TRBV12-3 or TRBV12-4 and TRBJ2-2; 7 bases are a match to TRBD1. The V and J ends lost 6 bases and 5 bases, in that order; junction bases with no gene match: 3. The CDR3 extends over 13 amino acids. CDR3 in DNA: TGTGCCAGCAGCCGACAGGGTACCGGGGAGCTGTTTTTT. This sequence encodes CASSRQGTGELFF.

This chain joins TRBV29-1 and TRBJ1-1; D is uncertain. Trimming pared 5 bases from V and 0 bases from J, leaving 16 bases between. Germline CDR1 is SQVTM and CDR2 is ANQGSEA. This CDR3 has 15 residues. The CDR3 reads CSVRMDGLLNTEAFF. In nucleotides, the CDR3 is TGCAGCGTTCGAATGGACGGACTCCTGAACACTGAAGCTTTCTTT.

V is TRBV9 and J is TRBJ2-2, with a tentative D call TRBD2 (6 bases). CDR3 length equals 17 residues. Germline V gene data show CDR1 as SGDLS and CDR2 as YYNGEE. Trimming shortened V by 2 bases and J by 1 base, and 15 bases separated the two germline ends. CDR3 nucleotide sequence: TGTGCCAGCAGCGTCCAGAGGGACTCACAGAACACCGGGGAGCTGTTTTTT. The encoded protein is CASSVQRDSQNTGELFF.